Below, one T cell receptor beta chain is given with its context. The source of the sample is a study of blood T cell repertoires in COVID-19. In the study overall: Collection of acute and convalescent COVID-19 samples took place in the United States, Italy and Spain. Sample material is recorded as cDNA or gDNA derived from T cells, B-cell-depleted T cells, or PBMCs.

Authors' analysis steps: Amplifying reference gene primers gave estimates of nucleated cell counts. Clones were read by immunoSEQ multiplex PCR, and TCRdb kept only the in-frame ones, dropping some. V and J calls and clone size are as listed in that table; D and trimming were resolved from the DNA. The repertoire includes roughly 100,000 clones, about 90% of them detected once, and under 8% sits in the top ten. The sequencing input was peripheral blood. The source of this sequence is a human donor in a cohort sampled during active COVID-19.

The CDR3 spells CASIPGSWTETQYF. Written as DNA, the CDR3 is TGTGCCAGCATACCGGGATCCTGGACAGAGACCCAGTACTTC. The rearrangement uses TRBV2 and TRBJ2-5, with D possibly TRBD2 on 5 matching bases. Trimming removed 7 bases from V and 4 bases from J, with 16 bases in between. The CDR3 is 14 residues long. From germline, CDR1 is SNHLY and CDR2 FYNNEI.